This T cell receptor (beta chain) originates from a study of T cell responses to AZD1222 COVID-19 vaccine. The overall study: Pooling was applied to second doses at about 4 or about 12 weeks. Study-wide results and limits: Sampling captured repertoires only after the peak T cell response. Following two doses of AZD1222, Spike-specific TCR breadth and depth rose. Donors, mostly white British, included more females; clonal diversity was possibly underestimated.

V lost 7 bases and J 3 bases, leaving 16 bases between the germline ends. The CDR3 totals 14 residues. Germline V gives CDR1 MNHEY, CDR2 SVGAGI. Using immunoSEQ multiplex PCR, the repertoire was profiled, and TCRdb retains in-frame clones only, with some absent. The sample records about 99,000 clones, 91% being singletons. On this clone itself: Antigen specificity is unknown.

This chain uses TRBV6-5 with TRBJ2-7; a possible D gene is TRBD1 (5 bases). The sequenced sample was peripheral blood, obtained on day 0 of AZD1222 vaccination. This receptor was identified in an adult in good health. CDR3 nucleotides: TGTGCCAGCACCCCACAGGTGCCGATCTACGAGCAGTACTTC. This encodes CASTPQVPIYEQYF.